This entry is about one TCR beta chain. What it binds is not known. This entry belongs to a study of OX40 agonist ivuxolimab in advanced cancers. Overall study context: Prior therapy, whether anti-PD-1, anti-PD-L1 or anti-CTLA-4, was allowed, and about 39% had some.

Study-wide results and limits: Researchers report that CD8+ T cells had, on average, more expanded clones than CD4+.

Some clones are missing from TCRdb's copy, which holds only in-frame ones; the method was immunoSEQ multiplex PCR. The repertoire holds approximately 61,000 clones, with 89% as singletons. The CDR3 contains 14 residues. V lost 10 bases to trimming and J lost 5 bases, with 18 bases between them. Per germline, CDR1 WSHSY and CDR2 SAAADI. This receptor was taken from an adult with an advanced solid tumor such as melanoma, head and neck, liver or kidney cancer. The chain uses TRBV10-2 and TRBJ2-4, with TRBD2 as a possible D gene (6 bases). The material sequenced was CD4+ or CD8+ T cells sorted from blood, taken in a trial of the OX40 agonist ivuxolimab. The CDR3 DNA reads as TGCGCCACTTGGGGTTATCCGGGAGAAAACATTCAGTACTTC. This gives the protein CATWGYPGENIQYF.